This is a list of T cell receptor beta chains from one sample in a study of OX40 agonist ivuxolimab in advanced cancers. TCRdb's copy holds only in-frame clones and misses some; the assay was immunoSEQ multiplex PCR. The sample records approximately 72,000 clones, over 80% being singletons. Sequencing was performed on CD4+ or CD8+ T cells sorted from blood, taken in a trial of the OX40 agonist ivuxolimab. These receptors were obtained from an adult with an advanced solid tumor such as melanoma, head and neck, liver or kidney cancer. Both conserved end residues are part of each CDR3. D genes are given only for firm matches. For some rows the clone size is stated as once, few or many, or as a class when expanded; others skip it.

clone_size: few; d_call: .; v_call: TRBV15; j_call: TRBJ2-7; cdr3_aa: CATSRDGVGSYEQYF; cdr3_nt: TGTGCCACCAGCAGAGATGGTGTCGGTTCCTACGAGCAGTACTTC
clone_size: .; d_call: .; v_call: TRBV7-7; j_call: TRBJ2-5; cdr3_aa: CASSQQQETQYF; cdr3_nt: TGTGCTAGCAGCCAGCAGCAAGAGACCCAGTACTTC
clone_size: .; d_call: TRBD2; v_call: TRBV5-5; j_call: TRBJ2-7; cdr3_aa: CASSWTGMSSGSSYEQYF; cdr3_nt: TGTGCCAGCAGCTGGACAGGGATGTCTAGCGGGAGCTCCTACGAGCAGTACTTC
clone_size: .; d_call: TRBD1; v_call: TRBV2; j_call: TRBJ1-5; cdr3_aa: CASTGGRQPQHF; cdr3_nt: TGTGCCAGCACAGGGGGTAGGCAGCCCCAGCATTTT
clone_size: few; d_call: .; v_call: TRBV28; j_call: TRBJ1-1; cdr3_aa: CASKDRMNTEAFF; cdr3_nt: TGTGCCAGTAAAGACAGGATGAACACTGAAGCTTTCTTT
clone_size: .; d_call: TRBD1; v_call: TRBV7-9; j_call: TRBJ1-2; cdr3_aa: CASSFSGGVGGYGYTF; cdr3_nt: TGTGCCAGCAGCTTTTCAGGGGGCGTTGGGGGCTATGGCTACACCTTC
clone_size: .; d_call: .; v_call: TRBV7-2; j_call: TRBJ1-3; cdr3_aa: CASSLPRNTIYF; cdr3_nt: TGTGCCAGCAGCCTACCCAGAAACACCATATATTTT
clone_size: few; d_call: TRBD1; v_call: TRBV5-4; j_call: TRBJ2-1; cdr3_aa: CASSSGTGGYNEQFF; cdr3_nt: TGTGCCAGCAGCTCAGGGACAGGGGGTTACAATGAGCAGTTCTTC
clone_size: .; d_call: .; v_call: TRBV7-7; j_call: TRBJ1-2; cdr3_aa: CASSLQGLGGYTF; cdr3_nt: TGTGCTAGCAGCTTACAGGGTCTGGGAGGCTACACCTTC
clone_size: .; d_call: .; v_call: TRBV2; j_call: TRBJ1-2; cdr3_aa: CASSAQGRFGDGYTF; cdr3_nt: TGTGCCAGCAGTGCCCAGGGGAGGTTTGGGGACGGCTACACCTTC
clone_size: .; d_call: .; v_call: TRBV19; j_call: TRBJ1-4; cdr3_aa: CASTRDYVREKLFF; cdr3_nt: TGTGCCAGCACCCGGGACTACGTTCGAGAAAAACTGTTTTTT
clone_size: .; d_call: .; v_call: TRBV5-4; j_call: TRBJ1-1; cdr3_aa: CASSLSPDTEAFF; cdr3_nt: TGTGCCAGCAGCTTGTCCCCAGACACTGAAGCTTTCTTT
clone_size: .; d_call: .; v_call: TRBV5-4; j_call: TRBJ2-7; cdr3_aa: CASSLGGRLVSSYEQYF; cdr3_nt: TGTGCCAGCAGCCTTGGGGGAAGACTCGTCTCATCCTACGAGCAGTACTTC
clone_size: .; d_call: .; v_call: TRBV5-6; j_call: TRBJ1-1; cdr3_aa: CASTVGQNTEAFF; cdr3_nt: TGTGCCAGCACTGTGGGACAGAACACTGAAGCTTTCTTT
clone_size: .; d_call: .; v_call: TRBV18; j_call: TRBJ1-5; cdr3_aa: CASSRDRQVEPQHF; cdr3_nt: TGTGCCAGCTCACGGGACCGGCAAGTCGAGCCCCAGCATTTT
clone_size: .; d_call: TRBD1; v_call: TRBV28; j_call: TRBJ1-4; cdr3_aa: CASSDPGQVDEKLFF; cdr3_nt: TGTGCCAGCAGTGACCCGGGACAGGTTGATGAAAAACTGTTTTTT
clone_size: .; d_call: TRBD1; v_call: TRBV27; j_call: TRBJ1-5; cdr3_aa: CASSRWTGPSSNQPQHF; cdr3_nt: TGTGCCAGCAGTCGGTGGACAGGCCCGAGCAGCAATCAGCCCCAGCATTTT
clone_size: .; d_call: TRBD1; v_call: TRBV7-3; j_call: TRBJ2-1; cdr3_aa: CASSPPGQGPYNEQFF; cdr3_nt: TGTGCCAGCAGCCCGCCGGGACAGGGGCCCTACAATGAGCAGTTCTTC
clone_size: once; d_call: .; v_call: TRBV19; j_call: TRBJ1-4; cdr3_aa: CASCGRSREKLFF; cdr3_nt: TGTGCCAGTTGCGGCAGATCACGTGAAAAACTGTTTTTT
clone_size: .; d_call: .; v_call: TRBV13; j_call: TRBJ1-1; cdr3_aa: CASSSRRIPGGTEAFF; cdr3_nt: TGTGCCAGCAGCTCCAGGCGGATCCCTGGGGGCACTGAAGCCTTCTTT
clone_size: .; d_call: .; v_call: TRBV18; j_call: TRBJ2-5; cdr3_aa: CASSPMTEQETQYF; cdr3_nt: TGTGCCAGCTCACCAATGACAGAACAAGAGACCCAGTACTTC
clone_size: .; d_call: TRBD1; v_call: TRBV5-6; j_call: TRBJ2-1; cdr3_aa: CASSPGRQGSYNEQFF; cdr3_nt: TGTGCCAGCAGCCCGGGACGACAGGGCTCCTACAATGAGCAGTTCTTC
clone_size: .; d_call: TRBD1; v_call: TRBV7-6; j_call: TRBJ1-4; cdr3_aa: CASSQDRGREKLFF; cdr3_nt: TGTGCCAGCAGCCAGGACAGGGGGAGGGAAAAACTGTTTTTT
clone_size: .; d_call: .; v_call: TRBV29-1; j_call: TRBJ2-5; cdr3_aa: CSVVAQQETQYF; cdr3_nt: TGCAGCGTTGTCGCCCAGCAAGAGACCCAGTACTTC
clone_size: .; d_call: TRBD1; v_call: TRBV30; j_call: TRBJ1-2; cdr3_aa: CAWNRGWVEGYTF; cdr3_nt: TGTGCCTGGAACAGGGGCTGGGTGGAGGGCTACACCTTC
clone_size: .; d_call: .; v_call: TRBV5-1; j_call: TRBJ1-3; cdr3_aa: CASSPGGASAGNTIYF; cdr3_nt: TGCGCCAGCAGCCCTGGAGGGGCGTCGGCTGGAAACACCATATATTTT
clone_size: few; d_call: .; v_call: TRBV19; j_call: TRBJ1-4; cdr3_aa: CATLGQNDEKLFF; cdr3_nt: TGTGCCACCCTCGGACAGAACGATGAAAAACTGTTTTTT
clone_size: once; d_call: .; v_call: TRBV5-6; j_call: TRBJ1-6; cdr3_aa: CASSLGGSGGNSPLHF; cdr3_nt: TGTGCCAGCAGCTTGGGTGGAAGTGGAGGTAATTCACCCCTCCACTTT
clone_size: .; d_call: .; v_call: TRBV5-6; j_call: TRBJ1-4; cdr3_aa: CASSFLGPATNEKLFF; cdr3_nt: TGTGCCAGCAGCTTTCTTGGACCCGCAACTAATGAAAAACTGTTTTTT
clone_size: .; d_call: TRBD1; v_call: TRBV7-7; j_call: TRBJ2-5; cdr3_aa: CASSFRTGDYETQYF; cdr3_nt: TGTGCTAGCAGCTTTAGGACAGGGGATTACGAGACCCAGTACTTC
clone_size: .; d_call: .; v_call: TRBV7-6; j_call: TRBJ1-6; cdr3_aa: CASAGGDNSPLHF; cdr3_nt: TGTGCCAGCGCCGGGGGAGATAATTCACCCCTCCACTTT
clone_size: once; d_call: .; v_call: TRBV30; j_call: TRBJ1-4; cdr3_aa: CAWSWGRDEKLFF; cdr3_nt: TGTGCCTGGAGTTGGGGTAGGGATGAAAAACTGTTTTTT
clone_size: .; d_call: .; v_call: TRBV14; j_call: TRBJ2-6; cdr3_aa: CASRRGSGANVLTF; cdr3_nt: TGTGCCAGTAGACGGGGCTCTGGGGCCAACGTCCTGACTTTC
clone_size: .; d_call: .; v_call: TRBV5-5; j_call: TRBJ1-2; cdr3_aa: CASSFADSGYTF; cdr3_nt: TGTGCCAGCAGCTTTGCGGATAGTGGCTACACCTTC
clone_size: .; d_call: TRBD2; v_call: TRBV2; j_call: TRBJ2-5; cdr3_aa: CASCGTSGGGETQYF; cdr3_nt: TGTGCCAGCTGCGGGACTAGCGGGGGCGGAGAGACCCAGTACTTC
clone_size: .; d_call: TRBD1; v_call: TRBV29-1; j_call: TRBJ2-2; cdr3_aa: CSVARQGLIGELFF; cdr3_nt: TGCAGCGTGGCAAGACAGGGTCTGATAGGGGAGCTGTTTTTT
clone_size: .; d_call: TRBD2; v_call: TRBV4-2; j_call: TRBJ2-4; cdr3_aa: CASSQAEVGGGRTKNIQYF; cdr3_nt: TGTGCCAGCAGCCAAGCCGAGGTGGGCGGGGGTAGGACCAAAAACATTCAGTACTTC
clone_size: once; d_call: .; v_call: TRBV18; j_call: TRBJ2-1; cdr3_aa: CASSPSVGGEQFF; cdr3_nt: TGTGCCAGCTCACCCTCCGTGGGAGGCGAGCAGTTCTTC
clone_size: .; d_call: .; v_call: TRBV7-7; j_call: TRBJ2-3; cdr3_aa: CASSLGSRGSSDTQYF; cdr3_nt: TGTGCCAGCAGCTTGGGTTCCAGGGGCTCATCAGATACGCAGTATTTT
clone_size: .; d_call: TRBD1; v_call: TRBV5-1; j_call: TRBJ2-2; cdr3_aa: CASSLEGPTGGYKLGELFF; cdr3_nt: TGCGCCAGCAGCCTGGAGGGGCCTACAGGGGGCTATAAGCTCGGGGAGCTGTTTTTT
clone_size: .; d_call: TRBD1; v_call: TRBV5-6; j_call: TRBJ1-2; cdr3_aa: CASSLRAGGAGGYTF; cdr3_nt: TGTGCCAGCAGCTTGAGGGCAGGGGGCGCGGGTGGCTACACCTTC
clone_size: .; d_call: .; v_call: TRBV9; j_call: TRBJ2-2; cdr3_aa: CASSRIRGRGAGELFF; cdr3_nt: TGTGCCAGCAGCAGAATTAGGGGGAGAGGGGCCGGGGAGCTGTTTTTT
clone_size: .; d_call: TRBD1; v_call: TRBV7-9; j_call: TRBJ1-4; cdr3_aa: CASSRIQGLGGELFF; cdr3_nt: TGTGCCAGCAGCCGGATACAGGGGCTGGGAGGAGAACTGTTTTTT
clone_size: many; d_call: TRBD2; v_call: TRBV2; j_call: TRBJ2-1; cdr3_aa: CASKLGLDLNEQFF; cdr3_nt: TGTGCCAGCAAATTGGGACTAGACCTCAATGAGCAGTTCTTC
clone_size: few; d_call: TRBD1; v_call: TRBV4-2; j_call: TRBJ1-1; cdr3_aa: CASSHQTGRREAFF; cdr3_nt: TGTGCCAGCAGCCACCAGACAGGGCGCCGCGAAGCTTTCTTT
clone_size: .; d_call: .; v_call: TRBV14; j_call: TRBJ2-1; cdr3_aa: CASSQDREDEQFF; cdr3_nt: TGTGCCAGCAGCCAAGACAGAGAGGATGAGCAGTTCTTC
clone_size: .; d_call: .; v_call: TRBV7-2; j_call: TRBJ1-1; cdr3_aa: CASSLRQMNTEAFF; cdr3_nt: TGTGCCAGCAGTCTCAGACAGATGAACACTGAAGCTTTCTTT
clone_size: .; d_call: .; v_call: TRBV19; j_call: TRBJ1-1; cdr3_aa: CASSIGFRGSRNTEAFF; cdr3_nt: TGTGCCAGTAGTATAGGGTTCCGGGGAAGTAGGAACACTGAAGCTTTCTTT
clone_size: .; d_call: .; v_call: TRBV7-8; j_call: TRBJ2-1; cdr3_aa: CASSLVGGGAFNEQFF; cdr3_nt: TGTGCCAGCAGCTTAGTAGGAGGGGGCGCTTTTAATGAGCAGTTCTTC
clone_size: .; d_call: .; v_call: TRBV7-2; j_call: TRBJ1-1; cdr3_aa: CASTLYGTRETEAFF; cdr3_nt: TGTGCCAGCACCCTTTATGGGACGAGGGAGACTGAAGCTTTCTTT
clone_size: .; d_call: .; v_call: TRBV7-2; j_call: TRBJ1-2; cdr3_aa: CASSLANNNYGYTF; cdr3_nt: TGTGCCAGCAGCTTAGCAAACAATAACTATGGCTACACCTTC
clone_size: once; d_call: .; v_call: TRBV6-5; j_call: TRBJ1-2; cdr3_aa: CASSSGGSNGYTF; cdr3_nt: TGTGCCAGCAGTTCAGGAGGGAGTAATGGCTACACCTTC
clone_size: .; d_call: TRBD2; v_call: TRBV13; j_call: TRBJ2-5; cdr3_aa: CASSSGLASETQYF; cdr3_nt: TGTGCCAGCAGCTCGGGACTAGCGTCGGAGACCCAGTACTTC
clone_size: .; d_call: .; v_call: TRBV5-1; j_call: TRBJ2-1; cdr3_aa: CASSLGLGVGEQFF; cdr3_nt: TGCGCCAGCAGCTTGGGTCTGGGGGTGGGTGAGCAGTTCTTC
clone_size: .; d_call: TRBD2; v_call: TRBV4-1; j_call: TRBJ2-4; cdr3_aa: CASSREAASGRVQAKNIQYF; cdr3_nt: TGCGCCAGCAGCCGCGAGGCGGCTAGCGGGAGAGTTCAGGCCAAAAACATTCAGTACTTC
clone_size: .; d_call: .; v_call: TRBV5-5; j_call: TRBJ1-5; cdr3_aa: CASSLAGEYQPQHF; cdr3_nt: TGTGCCAGCAGCTTGGCAGGGGAATATCAGCCCCAGCATTTT
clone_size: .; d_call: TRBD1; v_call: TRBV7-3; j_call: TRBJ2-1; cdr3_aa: CASSSLGTGDDEQFF; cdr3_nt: TGTGCCAGCAGCTCCTTGGGGACAGGGGACGATGAGCAGTTCTTC
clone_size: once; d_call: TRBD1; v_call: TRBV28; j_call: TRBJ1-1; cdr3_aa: CASSLHRGSFMNTEAFF; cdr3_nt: TGTGCCAGCAGTTTACACAGGGGGTCTTTCATGAACACTGAAGCTTTCTTT
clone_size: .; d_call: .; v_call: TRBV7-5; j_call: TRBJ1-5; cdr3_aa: CARSNRGKGYSNQPQHF; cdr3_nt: TGTGCCAGAAGCAATCGGGGAAAGGGGTATAGCAATCAGCCCCAGCATTTT